The clone carrying this TCR beta chain was seen only once. Its antigen is unknown. These data belong to a study of vaccination effects on CD4 cells after COVID-19. Using viral peptide pools, the ViraFEST assay grew out antigen-specific CD4+ T cells prior to sequencing. It was after approximately 11 days of culture that CD4+ T cells were isolated. Neither prior SARS-CoV-2 infection nor positive nucleocapsid antibodies were present in the vaccine recipients. IL-2 medium took the place of half the medium on both days 3 and 7. This table comes from immunoSEQ multiplex PCR, and its TCRdb copy is limited to in-frame clones, with some not included. The table lists tens of thousands of clones, roughly 80% of them singletons. Specimen: CD4+ T cells from PBMCs cultured with HCoV-229E spike peptides, collected before COVID-19 vaccination. The TCR originated in a human donor who received a COVID-19 vaccine.

The DNA of the CDR3 is TGTGCCAGCAGTTTATCGTACCCCAGAGATACGCAGTATTTT. Encoded protein: CASSLSYPRDTQYF. The rearrangement uses TRBV27 and TRBJ2-3; D gene ambiguous. V was clipped by 0 bases and J by 5 bases, with 9 bases between them. Germline-derived CDR1 and CDR2 are MNHEY and SMNVEV (reference sequence). This CDR3 spans 14 amino acids.